This T cell receptor beta chain was profiled in a study of post-analysis software for immune sequencing data. In the study overall: Disease courses included relapsing-remitting, secondary progressive and progressive-relapsing multiple sclerosis. Broader study findings: About five TRBV segments were more frequent in patients than controls; TRBV5-6, TRBV5-1 and TRBV20-1 belonged to this group. Versus controls, multiple sclerosis patients showed significantly lower diversity (normalized Chao1). F measure showed strong co-clustering of same-batch samples.

This CDR3 has 15 residues. V gave up 6 bases and J gave up 7 bases, with 23 bases separating them. Germline CDR1 DFQATT, CDR2 SNEGSKA (reference sequence). cDNA libraries of TCR beta carried unique molecular identifiers. T cells numbering roughly 1 to 10 million yielded roughly 0.5 million cDNA molecules. MiXCR was run by TCRdb on the PCR reads, yielding one entry per CDR3 protein. The profile covers 750,000 to 950,000 distinct CDR3 sequences, with roughly 50% appearing a single time and 4% to 5.5% taken by the ten largest. As to this clonotype: Its antigen is unidentified.

Sequenced input: blood. The chain links TRBV20-1 to TRBJ2-3, with D possibly being TRBD2 (6 bases). The receptor was derived from a girl aged 10-17 years with multiple sclerosis. CDR3 sequence (DNA): TGCAGTGCCAGTACCGGGCGGGGACCCACTTATACGCAGTATTTT. It encodes CSASTGRGPTYTQYF.